Below, 30 T cell receptor beta chains from the same sample are listed, as sequenced in a study of monozygotic twins with inflammatory bowel disease. TCRdb reprocessed the 5' RACE reads; each CDR3 protein has one entry and no DNA is given. The sample's table shows about 450,000 distinct CDR3 sequences. What was sequenced was blood. Receptors were obtained from a human donor with ulcerative colitis or Crohn's disease, or a healthy co-twin of an affected twin (not recorded which).

The chain combines TRBV29-1 with TRBJ2-7. This CDR3 region has 12 residues. Germline values: CDR1 SQVTM, CDR2 ANQGSEA. CDR3 sequence reads: CSVEVSSYEQYF.

The genes are TRBV27 and TRBJ2-7; TCRdb's D gene call, TRBD1, goes unchecked for lack of DNA. CDR3 size: 14 residues. Germline V gives CDR1 MNHEY, CDR2 SMNVEV (reference sequence). CDR3 sequence: CASSLASLGYEQYF.

The chain joins TRBV7-2 to TRBJ2-7; checking the TCRdb D call of TRBD1 is not possible without DNA. This CDR3 contains 16 residues. Germline values: CDR1 SGHTA, CDR2 FQGNSA. CDR3 loop: CASSSRWAQGAYEQYF.

The chain's CDR3 is CASSPPNRLAGGHEQFF. The chain joins TRBV7-2 to TRBJ2-1; the D call from TCRdb, TRBD2, cannot be confirmed without DNA. The CDR3 contains 17 residues. CDR1 is SGHTA and CDR2 is FQGNSA in the germline V gene.

The V and J genes are TRBV12-3 or TRBV12-4 and TRBJ2-5. CDR3 length: 15 amino acids. CDR3 sequence reads: CASSFNDISGETQYF.

The chain recombines TRBV6-1 with TRBJ1-3; TCRdb gives TRBD1 as the D gene, but with no DNA this cannot be confirmed. The CDR3 extends over 17 amino acids. CDR1 MNHNS and CDR2 SASEGT come from the germline V gene. This chain's CDR3 is CASSRSLTGSGADTIYF.

The V gene is TRBV9, the J gene TRBJ2-3; TCRdb selects TRBD2, and the lack of DNA leaves this call unchecked. CDR3 length equals 18 residues. Germline CDR1 reads SGDLS; CDR2 reads YYNGEE. The CDR3 sequence: CASSVVASRQDRRDTQYF.

The chain uses TRBV18 and TRBJ1-1; TCRdb proposes TRBD1, but this gene call is untestable without DNA. Germline assignment: CDR1 KGHSH and CDR2 LQKENI. This CDR3 comprises 16 residues. CDR3 sequence reads: CASMKGQVVMNTEAFF.

The rearrangement links TRBV4-1 to TRBJ2-5; TCRdb picks TRBD2, but there is no DNA to check that call. This CDR3 region has 14 residues. Germline V gene sequence: CDR1 MGHRA, CDR2 YSYEKL. The CDR3 loop is CASSRRDFQETQYF.

V usage is TRBV25-1 and J usage is TRBJ2-1; absent DNA, TCRdb's TRBD2 call cannot be checked. The CDR3 has 19 residues. Per germline, CDR1 MGHDK and CDR2 SYGVNS. The chain's CDR3 is CASSEYEAPDGRLLDEQFF.

This chain links TRBV12-3 or TRBV12-4 with TRBJ2-6. The CDR3 sequence is 13 residues long. The CDR3 sequence is CASSDSGANVLTF.

The rearrangement joins TRBV5-4 to TRBJ1-1. CDR1 and CDR2 (germline): SGHNT, YYREEE (reference sequence). This CDR3 is 15 amino acids long. The CDR3 is CASSLEGSMNTEAFF.

This chain connects TRBV7-2 to TRBJ2-3; as DNA is missing, the TRBD2 call by TCRdb cannot be tested. The CDR3 extends over 16 amino acids. Germline CDR1 SGHTA, CDR2 FQGNSA. The CDR3 sequence is CASSSNVAGGADTQYF. Full variable domain (rest looked up from reference TRBV7-2 and TRBJ2-3): GAGVSQSPSNKVTEKGKDVELRCDPISGHTALYWYRQSLGQGLEFLIYFQGNSAPDKSGLPSDRFSAERTGGSVSTLTIQRTQQEDSAVYLCASSSNVAGGADTQYFGPGTRLTVL.

The chain combines TRBV4-1 with TRBJ2-7; TCRdb reports TRBD1, a call that lacks DNA to check it against. The CDR3 totals 15 residues. The germline V gene has CDR1 MGHRA and CDR2 YSYEKL. CDR3 residues: CASSLGQGQPYEQYF.

This chain links TRBV7-6 with TRBJ2-5; TCRdb reports TRBD2, a call that lacks DNA to check it against. Germline lookup yields CDR1 SGHVS and CDR2 FNYEAQ. The CDR3 covers 15 residues. Here the CDR3 reads CASSFTAGVPETQYF.

The chain uses TRBV20-1 and TRBJ2-7; absent DNA, TCRdb's TRBD1 call cannot be checked. Germline CDR1 DFQATT, CDR2 SNEGSKA (reference sequence). The CDR3 is 14 residues long. CDR3: CSASAGTGLYEQYF.

This rearrangement joins TRBV4-2 to TRBJ2-1; the TCRdb call, TRBD1, lacks DNA for checking. CDR1 is LGHNA and CDR2 is YNFKEQ in the germline V gene. The CDR3 has 23 residues. This CDR3 reads CASSPSGAAGGMEGGSIYNEQFF.

The chain is built from TRBV5-1 and TRBJ1-4. This CDR3 has 15 residues. Looked up from germline, CDR1 is SGHRS and CDR2 is YFSETQ. Here the CDR3 reads CASSPSGGKDEKLFF.

This sequence joins TRBV5-1 and TRBJ2-2. Germline V gene lookup returns CDR1 SGHRS and CDR2 YFSETQ. This CDR3 region has 15 residues. CDR3 protein: CASSLGEYGTGELFF.

This chain uses TRBV20-1 with TRBJ2-1; TCRdb outputs TRBD1, but without DNA this stays unchecked. This CDR3 spans 14 amino acids. Germline-derived CDR1 and CDR2 are DFQATT and SNEGSKA (reference sequence). CDR3 amino acids: CSARGDNGRNEQFF.

The chain carries TRBV20-1 and TRBJ2-1; the TCRdb D gene call, TRBD1, has no DNA to confirm it. The V gene's germline CDR1 is DFQATT and CDR2 SNEGSKA (reference sequence). The CDR3 is 15 amino acids. CDR3: CSARDVGGGYNEQFF.

The chain links TRBV2 to TRBJ2-3; TCRdb reports TRBD2, a call that lacks DNA to check it against. This CDR3 region has 19 residues. Germline V gene data show CDR1 as SNHLY and CDR2 as FYNNEI. The CDR3 reads CASSELAGPLLSSTDTQYF.

The chain combines TRBV4-2 with TRBJ2-6; TCRdb indicates TRBD2, and absent DNA this call remains unverified. The CDR3 is made up of 16 amino acids. Per the germline V gene, CDR1 is LGHNA and CDR2 is YNFKEQ. The chain's CDR3 is CASSRSPSSGANVLTF.

The V and J genes are TRBV28 and TRBJ2-3; the D gene TCRdb calls, TRBD1, cannot be checked with no DNA. Germline-derived CDR1 and CDR2 are MDHEN and SYDVKM. This CDR3 comprises 14 residues. The CDR3: CASSRTGGSDTQYF.

The J gene is TRBJ1-5, the V gene TRBV29-1; TCRdb returns TRBD1, unconfirmable since there is no DNA. This CDR3 has 13 residues. Germline V gene sequence: CDR1 SQVTM, CDR2 ANQGSEA. The CDR3 is CSVGGTGDQPQHF.

The chain employs TRBV12-3 or TRBV12-4 and TRBJ2-7. CDR3 length equals 13 residues. CDR3 sequence reads: CASTPGLGYEQYF.

The chain employs TRBV6-5 and TRBJ1-4; checking the TCRdb D call of TRBD1 is not possible without DNA. There are 14 residues in the CDR3. Germline V lookup: CDR1 MNHEY, CDR2 SVGAGI. The CDR3 is CASSYSGQGKKLFF.

V gene TRBV4-2 combines with J gene TRBJ2-3; TCRdb gives TRBD1 as the D gene, but with no DNA this cannot be confirmed. Germline assignment: CDR1 LGHNA and CDR2 YNFKEQ. The CDR3 is 15 residues long. The CDR3: CASSQDWGSTDTQYF.

This chain connects TRBV6-5 to TRBJ2-1; TCRdb selects TRBD2, and the lack of DNA leaves this call unchecked. Germline assignment: CDR1 MNHEY and CDR2 SVGAGI. This CDR3 has 15 residues. CDR3 in amino acids: CASSYSSLADHEQFF.

The chain is built from TRBV7-8 and TRBJ1-1. Germline values: CDR1 SGHVS, CDR2 FQNEAQ. This CDR3 contains 13 residues. CDR3 sequence reads: CASSLLQATEAFF.